The clone carrying this T cell receptor beta chain has just a few counts. Antigen unknown. The CDR3 totals 15 residues. Trimming cost V 7 bases and J 3 bases; bases outside gene matches: 8. The V gene's germline CDR1 is MNHNY and CDR2 SVGAGI (reference sequence). This sample is drawn from a study of OX40 agonist ivuxolimab in advanced cancers. About the study: The group had a mean age of 60 years, ranged from roughly 23 to 79, and was roughly 80% male.

Sequencing was performed with immunoSEQ multiplex PCR; in TCRdb, only in-frame clones are kept and a portion is missing. This sample has tens of thousands of clones, with under 95% found just once. Broader study findings: By week 6 at 0.1 to 3.0 mg/kg, blood CD4+ and CD8+ T cells had expanded clonally.

Patients who had autoimmune disease history or got systemic immunosuppression were left out. This chain uses TRBV6-6 with TRBJ2-7; TRBD2 matches at 11 bases. This specimen was CD4+ or CD8+ T cells sorted from blood, taken in a trial of the OX40 agonist ivuxolimab. This TCR derives from an adult with an advanced solid tumor such as melanoma, head and neck, liver or kidney cancer. This CDR3 reads CASTLTSGADYEQYF. The CDR3 DNA sequence: TGTGCCAGCACCTTGACTAGCGGGGCGGACTACGAGCAGTACTTC.